Described below is a single TCR beta chain sequence and its context. No antigen is known for it. This sample is part of a study of shared clonotypes between healthy human individuals. General observations from the study: Generally, naive subsets (rather than memory subsets) showed larger estimated richness.

Sequencing used immunoSEQ multiplex PCR; TCRdb keeps in-frame clones, though not all of them. The sample includes over a million clones, 95% to 97% of them seen just once. The CDR3 loop spans 16 amino acids. Germline V lookup: CDR1 LNHDA, CDR2 SQIVND (reference sequence). Trimming cost V 4 bases and J 0 bases; bases outside gene matches: 6. V usage is TRBV19 and J usage is TRBJ2-3; TRBD1 matches 8 bases. The sequence was obtained from a man between 25 and 39 years old in good health. Sequenced material: naive CD4+ T cells sorted from blood. The sample's subset: CD45RA+ positively selected. In nucleotides, the CDR3 is TGTGCCAGTAGTAAGGCCCGGACAGGGAGCACAGATACGCAGTATTTT. Amino acids: CASSKARTGSTDTQYF. Together with reference TRBV19 and TRBJ2-3, the CDR3 gives the full variable domain: DGGITQSPKYLFRKEGQNVTLSCEQNLNHDAMYWYRQDPGQGLRLIYYSQIVNDFQKGDIAEGYSVSREKKESFPLTVTSAQKNPTAFYLCASSKARTGSTDTQYFGPGTRLTVL.